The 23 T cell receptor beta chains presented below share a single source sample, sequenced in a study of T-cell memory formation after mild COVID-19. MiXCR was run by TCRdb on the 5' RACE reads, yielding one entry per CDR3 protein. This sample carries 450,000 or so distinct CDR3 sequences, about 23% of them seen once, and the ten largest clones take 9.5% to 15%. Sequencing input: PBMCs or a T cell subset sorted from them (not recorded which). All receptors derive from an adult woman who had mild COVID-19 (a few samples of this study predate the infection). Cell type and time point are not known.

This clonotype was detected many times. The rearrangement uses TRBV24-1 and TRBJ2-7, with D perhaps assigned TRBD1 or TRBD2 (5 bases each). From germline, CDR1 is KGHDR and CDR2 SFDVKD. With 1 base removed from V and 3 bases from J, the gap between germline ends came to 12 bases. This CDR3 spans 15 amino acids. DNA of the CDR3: TGTGCCACCAGTGATTTCCCCAGGGACGGCTACGAGCAGTACTTC. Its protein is CATSDFPRDGYEQYF.

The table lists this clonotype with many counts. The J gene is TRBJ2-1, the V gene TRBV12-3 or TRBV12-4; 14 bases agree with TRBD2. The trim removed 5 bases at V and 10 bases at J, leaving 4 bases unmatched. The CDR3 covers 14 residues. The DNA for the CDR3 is TGTGCCAGCAGTCCGGGACTAGCGGGAGTCGAGCAGTTCTTC. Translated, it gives CASSPGLAGVEQFF.

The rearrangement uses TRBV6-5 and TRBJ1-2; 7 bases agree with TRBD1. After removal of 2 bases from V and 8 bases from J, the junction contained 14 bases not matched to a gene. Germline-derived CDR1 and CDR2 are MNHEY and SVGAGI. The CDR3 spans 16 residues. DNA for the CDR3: TGTGCCAGCAGTTACACTCTAGGAGGGGGCGAGAACGGCTACACCTTC. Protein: CASSYTLGGGENGYTF.

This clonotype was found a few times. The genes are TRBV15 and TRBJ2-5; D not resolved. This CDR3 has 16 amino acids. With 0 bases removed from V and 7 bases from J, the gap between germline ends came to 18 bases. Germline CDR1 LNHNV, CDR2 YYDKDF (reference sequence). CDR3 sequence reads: CATSRDVSGPTATQYF. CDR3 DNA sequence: TGTGCCACCAGCAGAGATGTCAGTGGCCCGACGGCGACCCAGTACTTC.

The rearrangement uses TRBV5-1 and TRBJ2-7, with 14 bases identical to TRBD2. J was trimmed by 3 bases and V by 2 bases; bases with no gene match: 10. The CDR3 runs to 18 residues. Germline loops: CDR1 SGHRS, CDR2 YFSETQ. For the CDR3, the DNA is TGCGCCAGCAGCTTCACACGCCCGGGACTAGCGGGAGTCTACGAGCAGTACTTC. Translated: CASSFTRPGLAGVYEQYF.

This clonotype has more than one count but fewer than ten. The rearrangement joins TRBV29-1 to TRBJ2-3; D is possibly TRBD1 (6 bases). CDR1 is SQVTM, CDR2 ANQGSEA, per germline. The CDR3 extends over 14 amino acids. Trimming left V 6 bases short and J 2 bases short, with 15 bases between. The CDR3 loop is CSVEKTGPTDTQYF. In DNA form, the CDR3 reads TGCAGCGTGGAGAAGACAGGCCCCACAGATACGCAGTATTTT.

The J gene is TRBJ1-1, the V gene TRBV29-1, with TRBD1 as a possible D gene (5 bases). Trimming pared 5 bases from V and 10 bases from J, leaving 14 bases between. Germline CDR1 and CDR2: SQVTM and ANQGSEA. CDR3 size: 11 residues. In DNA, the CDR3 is TGCAGCGTTTTCCCGGGACCTAGAGCTTTCTTT. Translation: CSVFPGPRAFF.

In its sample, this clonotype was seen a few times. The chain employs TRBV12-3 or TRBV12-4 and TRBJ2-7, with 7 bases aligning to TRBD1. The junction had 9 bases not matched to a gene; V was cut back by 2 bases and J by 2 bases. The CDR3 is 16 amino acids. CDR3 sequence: CASSLSHGTDTYEQYF. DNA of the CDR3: TGTGCCAGCAGTTTATCCCACGGGACAGATACCTACGAGCAGTACTTC.

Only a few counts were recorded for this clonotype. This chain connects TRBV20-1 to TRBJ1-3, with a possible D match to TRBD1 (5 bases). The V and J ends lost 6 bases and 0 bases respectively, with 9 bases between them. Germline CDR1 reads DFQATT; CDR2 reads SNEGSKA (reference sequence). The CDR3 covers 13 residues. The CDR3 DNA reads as TGCAGTGCCCCGACAGACTCTGGAAACACCATATATTTT. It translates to CSAPTDSGNTIYF.

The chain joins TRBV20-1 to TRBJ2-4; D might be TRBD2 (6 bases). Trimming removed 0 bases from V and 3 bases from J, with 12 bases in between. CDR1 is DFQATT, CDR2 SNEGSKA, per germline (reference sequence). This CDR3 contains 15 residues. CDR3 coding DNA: TGCAGTGCTAGAGAAGGAGGGATGGACAAAAACATTCAGTACTTC. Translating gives CSAREGGMDKNIQYF.

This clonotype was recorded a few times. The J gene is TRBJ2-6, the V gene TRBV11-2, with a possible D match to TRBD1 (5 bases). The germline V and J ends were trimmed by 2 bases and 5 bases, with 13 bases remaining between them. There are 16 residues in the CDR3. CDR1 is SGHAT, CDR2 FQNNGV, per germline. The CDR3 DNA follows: TGTGCCAGCAGCTTACTGGGGCCTCTCTGGGCCAACGTCCTGACTTTC. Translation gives CASSLLGPLWANVLTF.

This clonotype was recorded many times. The CDR3 loop is CASSSSSDRGLTYNEQFF. The CDR3 nucleotides are TGCGCCAGCAGCTCATCTTCGGACAGGGGGCTCACCTACAATGAGCAGTTCTTC. The chain combines TRBV5-1 with TRBJ2-1; TRBD1 aligns across 11 bases. The germline V gene encodes CDR1 SGHRS and CDR2 YFSETQ. V was clipped by 3 bases and J by 2 bases; unmatched bases: 10. The CDR3 runs to 18 residues.

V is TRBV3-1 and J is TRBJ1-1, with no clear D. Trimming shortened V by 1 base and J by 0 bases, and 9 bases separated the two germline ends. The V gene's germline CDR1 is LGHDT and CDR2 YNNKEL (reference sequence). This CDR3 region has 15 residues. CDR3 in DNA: TGTGCCAGCAGCCAAGTGGGCGCCCTGAACACTGAAGCTTTCTTT. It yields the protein CASSQVGALNTEAFF.

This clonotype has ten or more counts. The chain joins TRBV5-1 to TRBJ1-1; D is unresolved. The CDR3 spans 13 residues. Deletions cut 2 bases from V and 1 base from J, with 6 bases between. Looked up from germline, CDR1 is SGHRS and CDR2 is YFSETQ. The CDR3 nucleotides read TGCGCCAGCAGCTTTTTGGAGAACACTGAAGCTTTCTTT. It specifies CASSFLENTEAFF.

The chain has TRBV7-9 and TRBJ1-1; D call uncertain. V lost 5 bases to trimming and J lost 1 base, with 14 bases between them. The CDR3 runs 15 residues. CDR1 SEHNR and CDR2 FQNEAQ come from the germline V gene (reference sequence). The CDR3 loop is CASSPWEGRNTEAFF. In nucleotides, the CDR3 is TGTGCCAGCAGCCCCTGGGAGGGCCGGAACACTGAAGCTTTCTTT.

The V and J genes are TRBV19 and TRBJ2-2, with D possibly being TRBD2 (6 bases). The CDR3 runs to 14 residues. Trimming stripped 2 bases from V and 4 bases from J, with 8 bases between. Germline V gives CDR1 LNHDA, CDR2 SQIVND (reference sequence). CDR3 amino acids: CASSIMGLTGELFF. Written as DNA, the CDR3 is TGTGCCAGTAGTATAATGGGACTCACCGGGGAGCTGTTTTTT.

The CDR3 loop is CAISERGTTTLEETQYF. DNA of the CDR3: TGTGCCATCAGTGAACGGGGGACAACGACTCTTGAAGAGACCCAGTACTTC. The chain links TRBV10-3 to TRBJ2-5, with D perhaps TRBD1 or TRBD2 (6 bases each). This CDR3 region has 17 residues. The V end was cut by 3 bases, the J end by 3 bases, with 20 bases between. Per the germline V gene, CDR1 is ENHRY and CDR2 is SYGVKD.

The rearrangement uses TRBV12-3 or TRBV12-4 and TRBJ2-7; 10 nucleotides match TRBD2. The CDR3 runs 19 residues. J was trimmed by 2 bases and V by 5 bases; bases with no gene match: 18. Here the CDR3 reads CASSPYLAGENNNPYEQYF. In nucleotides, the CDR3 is TGTGCCAGCAGTCCGTACCTAGCGGGGGAAAACAATAACCCCTACGAGCAGTACTTC.

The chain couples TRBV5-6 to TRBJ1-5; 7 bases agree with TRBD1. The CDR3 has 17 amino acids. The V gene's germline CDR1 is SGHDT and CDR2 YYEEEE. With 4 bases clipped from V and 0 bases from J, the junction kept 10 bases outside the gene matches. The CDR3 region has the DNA TGTGCCAGCAGCATGACAGGGAGGGTTTATAGCAATCAGCCCCAGCATTTT. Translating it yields CASSMTGRVYSNQPQHF.

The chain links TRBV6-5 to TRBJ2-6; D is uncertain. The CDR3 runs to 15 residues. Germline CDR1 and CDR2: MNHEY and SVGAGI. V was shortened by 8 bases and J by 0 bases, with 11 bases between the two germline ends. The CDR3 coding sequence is TGTGCCAGCTCCCCGCGGCCCTCTGGGGCCAACGTCCTGACTTTC. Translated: CASSPRPSGANVLTF.

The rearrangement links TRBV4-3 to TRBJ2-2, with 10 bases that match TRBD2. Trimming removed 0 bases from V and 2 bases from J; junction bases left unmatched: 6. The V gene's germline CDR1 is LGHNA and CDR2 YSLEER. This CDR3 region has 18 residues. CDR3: CASSQDLSSGRNTGELFF. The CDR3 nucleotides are TGCGCCAGCAGCCAAGATTTGTCTAGCGGGAGAAACACCGGGGAGCTGTTTTTT.

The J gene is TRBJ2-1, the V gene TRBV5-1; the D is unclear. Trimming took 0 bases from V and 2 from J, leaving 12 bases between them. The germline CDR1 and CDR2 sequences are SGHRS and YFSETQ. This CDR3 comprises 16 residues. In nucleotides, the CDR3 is TGCGCCAGCAGCTTGGAGGCCGTCGGACCCTACAATGAGCAGTTCTTC. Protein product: CASSLEAVGPYNEQFF.

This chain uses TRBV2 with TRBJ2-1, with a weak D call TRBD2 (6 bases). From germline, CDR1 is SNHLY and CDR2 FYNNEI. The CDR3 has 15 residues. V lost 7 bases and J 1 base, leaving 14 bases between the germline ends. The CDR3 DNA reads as TGTGCCAGCACGGAGGGTCGAAGGTCCTACAATGAGCAGTTCTTC. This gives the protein CASTEGRRSYNEQFF.